This T cell receptor beta chain was captured by sequencing in a study of T cells in localized non-small cell lung cancer. Method: immunoSEQ multiplex PCR; TCRdb's copy keeps in-frame clones and lacks some. The sample comprises 90,000 or so clones, over 80% of which are singletons, and about 16% rests with the top ten. Study conclusions and caveats: The appearance of a median approximately 55 of the top 100 tumor clones was seen in adjacent lung. The study found T cell clonality highest in uninvolved adjacent lung, above tumor. Sequencing involved a lone tumor region, leaving heterogeneity possible. The study linked higher blood T cell density to longer overall survival.

To note about this clone: What it binds is not known.

V dropped 3 bases and J dropped 0; count of bases not matched to a gene: 2. The CDR3 consists of 15 residues. CDR1 is MGHRA, CDR2 YSYEKL, per germline. The TCR comes from a man aged 35-75 years with stage I squamous cell lung carcinoma. This specimen was peripheral blood, taken before any cancer treatment. The chain employs TRBV4-1 and TRBJ1-1, with 9 bases lining up with TRBD1. CDR3 coding DNA: TGCGCCAGCAGCCAGGACAGGGGCATGAACACTGAAGCTTTCTTT. This encodes CASSQDRGMNTEAFF.